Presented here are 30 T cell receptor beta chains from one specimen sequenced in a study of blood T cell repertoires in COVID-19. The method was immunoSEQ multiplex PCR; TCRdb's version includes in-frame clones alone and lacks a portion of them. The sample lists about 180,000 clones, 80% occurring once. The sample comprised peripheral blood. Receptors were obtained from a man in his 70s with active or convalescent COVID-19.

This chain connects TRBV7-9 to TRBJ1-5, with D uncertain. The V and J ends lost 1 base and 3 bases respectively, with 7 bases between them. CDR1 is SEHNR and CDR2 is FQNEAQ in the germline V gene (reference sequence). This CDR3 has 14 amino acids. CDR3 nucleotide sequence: TGTGCCAGCAGCTTAGGGCAGAACAATCAGCCCCAGCATTTT. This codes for CASSLGQNNQPQHF. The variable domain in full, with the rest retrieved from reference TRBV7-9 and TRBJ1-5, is DTGVSQNPRHKITKRGQNVTFRCDPISEHNRLYWYRQTLGQGPEFLTYFQNEAQLEKSRLLSDRFSAERPKGSFSTLEIQRTEQGDSAMYLCASSLGQNNQPQHFGDGTRLSIL.

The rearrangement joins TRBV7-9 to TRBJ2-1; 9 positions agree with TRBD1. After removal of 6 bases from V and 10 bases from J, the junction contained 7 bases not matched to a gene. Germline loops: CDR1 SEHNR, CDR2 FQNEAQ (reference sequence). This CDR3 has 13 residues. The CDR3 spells CASRLQGAEEQFF. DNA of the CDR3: TGTGCCAGCAGACTACAGGGGGCGGAAGAGCAGTTCTTC.

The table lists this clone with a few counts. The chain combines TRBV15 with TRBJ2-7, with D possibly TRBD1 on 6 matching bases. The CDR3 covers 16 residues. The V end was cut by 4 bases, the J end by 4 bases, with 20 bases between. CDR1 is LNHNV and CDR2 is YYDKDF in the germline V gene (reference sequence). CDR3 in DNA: TGTGCCACCAGCATAAGGAACTCGGTAACAGGGTACGAGCAGTACTTC. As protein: CATSIRNSVTGYEQYF.

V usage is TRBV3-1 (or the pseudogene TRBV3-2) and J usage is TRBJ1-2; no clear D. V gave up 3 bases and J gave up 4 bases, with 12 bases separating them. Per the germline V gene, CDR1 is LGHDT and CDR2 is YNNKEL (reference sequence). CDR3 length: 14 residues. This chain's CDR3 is CASSHFGVGYGYTF. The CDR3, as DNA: TGTGCCAGCAGCCATTTCGGGGTGGGCTATGGCTACACCTTC.

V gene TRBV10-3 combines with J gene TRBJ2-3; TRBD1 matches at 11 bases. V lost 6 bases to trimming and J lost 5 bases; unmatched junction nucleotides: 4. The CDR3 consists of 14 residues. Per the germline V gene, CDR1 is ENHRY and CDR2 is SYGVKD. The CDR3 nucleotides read TGTGCCATCAGCTGGACAGGGGGCGAAGATACGCAGTATTTT. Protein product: CAISWTGGEDTQYF.

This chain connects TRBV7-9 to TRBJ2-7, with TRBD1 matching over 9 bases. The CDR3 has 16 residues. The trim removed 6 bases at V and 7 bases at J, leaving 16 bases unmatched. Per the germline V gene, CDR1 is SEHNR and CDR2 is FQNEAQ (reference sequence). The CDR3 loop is CASRFVSTGGRGEQYF. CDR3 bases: TGTGCCAGCAGGTTCGTCTCGACAGGGGGACGAGGGGAGCAGTACTTC. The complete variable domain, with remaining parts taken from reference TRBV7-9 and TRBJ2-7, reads DTGVSQNPRHKITKRGQNVTFRCDPISEHNRLYWYRQTLGQGPEFLTYFQNEAQLEKSRLLSDRFSAERPKGSFSTLEIQRTEQGDSAMYLCASRFVSTGGRGEQYFGPGTRLTVT.

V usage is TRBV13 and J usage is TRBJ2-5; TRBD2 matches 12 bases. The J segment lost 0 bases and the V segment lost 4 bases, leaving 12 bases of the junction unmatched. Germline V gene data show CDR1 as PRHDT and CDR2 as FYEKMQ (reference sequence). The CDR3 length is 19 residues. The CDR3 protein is CASSSRTSGKWEYQETQYF. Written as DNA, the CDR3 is TGTGCCAGCAGCTCCAGGACTAGCGGGAAGTGGGAGTACCAAGAGACCCAGTACTTC.

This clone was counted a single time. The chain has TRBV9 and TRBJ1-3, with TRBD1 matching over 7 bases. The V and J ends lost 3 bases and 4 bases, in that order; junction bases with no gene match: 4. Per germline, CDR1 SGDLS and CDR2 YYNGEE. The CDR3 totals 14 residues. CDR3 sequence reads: CASSGRDSGNTIYF. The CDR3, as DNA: TGTGCCAGCAGCGGCCGGGACAGCGGAAACACCATATATTTT.

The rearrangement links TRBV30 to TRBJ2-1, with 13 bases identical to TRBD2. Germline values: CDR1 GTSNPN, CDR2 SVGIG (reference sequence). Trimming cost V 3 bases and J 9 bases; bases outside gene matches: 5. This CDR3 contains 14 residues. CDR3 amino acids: CAWRGLAGAGEQFF. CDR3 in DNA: TGTGCCTGGAGAGGACTAGCGGGAGCAGGTGAGCAGTTCTTC.

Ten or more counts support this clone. The CDR3 reads CASSLTSGSIGNYEQYF. CDR3 nucleotide sequence: TGTGCCAGCAGCTTAACTAGCGGGAGTATAGGAAACTACGAGCAGTACTTC. The genes are TRBV7-8 and TRBJ2-7; 11 bases align to TRBD2. V gave up 2 bases and J gave up 3 bases; unmatched junction bases: 9. The CDR3 totals 17 residues. The germline V gene encodes CDR1 SGHVS and CDR2 FQNEAQ.

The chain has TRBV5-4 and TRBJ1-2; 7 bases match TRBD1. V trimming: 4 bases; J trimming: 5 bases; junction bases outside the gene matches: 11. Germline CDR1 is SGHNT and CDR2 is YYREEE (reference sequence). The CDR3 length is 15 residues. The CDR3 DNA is TGTGCCAGCAGCCAGAACAGGGGCCAAGGATATGGCTACACCTTC. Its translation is CASSQNRGQGYGYTF.

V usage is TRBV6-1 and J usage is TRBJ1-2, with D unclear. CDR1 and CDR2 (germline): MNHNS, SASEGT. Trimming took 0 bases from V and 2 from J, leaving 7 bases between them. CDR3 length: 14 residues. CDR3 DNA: TGTGCCAGCAGTGAAGCGCCGGAGAACTATGGCTACACCTTC. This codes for CASSEAPENYGYTF.

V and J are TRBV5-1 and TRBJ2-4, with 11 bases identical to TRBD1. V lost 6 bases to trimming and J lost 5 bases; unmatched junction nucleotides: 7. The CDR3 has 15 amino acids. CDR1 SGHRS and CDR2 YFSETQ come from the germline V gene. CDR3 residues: CASMSRDRGENIQYF. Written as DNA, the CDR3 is TGCGCCAGCATGTCTAGGGACAGGGGGGAAAACATTCAGTACTTC.

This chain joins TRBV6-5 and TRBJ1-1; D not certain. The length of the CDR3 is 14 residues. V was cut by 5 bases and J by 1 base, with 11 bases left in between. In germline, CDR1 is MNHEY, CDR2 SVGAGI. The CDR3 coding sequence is TGTGCCAGCAGTCCACTGGGCCAGAACACTGAAGCTTTCTTT. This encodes CASSPLGQNTEAFF.

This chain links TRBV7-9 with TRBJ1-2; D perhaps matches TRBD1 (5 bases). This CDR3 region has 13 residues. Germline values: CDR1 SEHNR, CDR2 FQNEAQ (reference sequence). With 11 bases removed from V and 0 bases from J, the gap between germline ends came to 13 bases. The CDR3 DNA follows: TGTGCCGGACACAGAATTACTAACTATGGCTACACCTTC. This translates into CAGHRITNYGYTF.

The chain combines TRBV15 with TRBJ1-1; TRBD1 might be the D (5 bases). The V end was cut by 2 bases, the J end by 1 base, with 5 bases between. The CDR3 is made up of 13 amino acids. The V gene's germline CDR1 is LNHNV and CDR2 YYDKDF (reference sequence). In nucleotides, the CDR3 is TGTGCCACCAGCAGACAGGGGAACACTGAAGCTTTCTTT. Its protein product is CATSRQGNTEAFF.

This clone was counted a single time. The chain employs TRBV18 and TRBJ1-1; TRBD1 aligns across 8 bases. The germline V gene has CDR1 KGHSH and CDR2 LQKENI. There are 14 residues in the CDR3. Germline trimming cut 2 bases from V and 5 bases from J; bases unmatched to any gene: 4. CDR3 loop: CASSPATGDTEAFF. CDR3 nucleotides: TGTGCCAGCTCACCAGCGACAGGGGATACTGAAGCTTTCTTT.

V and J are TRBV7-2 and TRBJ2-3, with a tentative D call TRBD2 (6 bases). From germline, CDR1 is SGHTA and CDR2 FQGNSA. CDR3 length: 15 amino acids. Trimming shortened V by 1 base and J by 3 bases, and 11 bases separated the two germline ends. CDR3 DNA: TGTGCCAGCAGCTTAGGCGGGGTTCGTACAGATACGCAGTATTTT. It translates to CASSLGGVRTDTQYF.

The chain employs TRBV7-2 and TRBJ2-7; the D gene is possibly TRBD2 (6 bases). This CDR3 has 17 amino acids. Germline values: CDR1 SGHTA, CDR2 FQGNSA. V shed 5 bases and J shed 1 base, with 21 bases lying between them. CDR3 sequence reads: CASSRGLLPVGSYEQYF. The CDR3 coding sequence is TGTGCCAGCAGCCGGGGACTTCTCCCGGTGGGTTCCTACGAGCAGTACTTC.

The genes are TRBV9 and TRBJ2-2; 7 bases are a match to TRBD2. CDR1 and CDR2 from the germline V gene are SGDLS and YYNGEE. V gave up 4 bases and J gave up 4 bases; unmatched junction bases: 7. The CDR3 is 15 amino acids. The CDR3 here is CASSFQGGGTGELFF. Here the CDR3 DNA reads TGTGCCAGCAGCTTCCAAGGCGGGGGCACCGGGGAGCTGTTTTTT.

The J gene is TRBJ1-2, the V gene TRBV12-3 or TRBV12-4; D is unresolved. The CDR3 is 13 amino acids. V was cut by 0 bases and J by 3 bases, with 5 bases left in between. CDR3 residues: CASSLARDYGYTF. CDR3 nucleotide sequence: TGTGCCAGCAGTTTAGCCCGGGACTATGGCTACACCTTC.

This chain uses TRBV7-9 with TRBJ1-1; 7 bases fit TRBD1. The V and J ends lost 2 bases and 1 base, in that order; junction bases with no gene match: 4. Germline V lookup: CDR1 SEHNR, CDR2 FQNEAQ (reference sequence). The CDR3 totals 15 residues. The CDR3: CASSLITGANTEAFF. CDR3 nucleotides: TGTGCCAGCAGCTTAATAACAGGGGCGAACACTGAAGCTTTCTTT. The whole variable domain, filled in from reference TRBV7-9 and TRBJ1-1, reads DTGVSQNPRHKITKRGQNVTFRCDPISEHNRLYWYRQTLGQGPEFLTYFQNEAQLEKSRLLSDRFSAERPKGSFSTLEIQRTEQGDSAMYLCASSLITGANTEAFFGQGTRLTVV.

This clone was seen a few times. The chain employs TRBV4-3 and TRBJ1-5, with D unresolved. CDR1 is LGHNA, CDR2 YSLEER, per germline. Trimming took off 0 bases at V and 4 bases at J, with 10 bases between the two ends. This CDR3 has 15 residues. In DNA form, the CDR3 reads TGCGCCAGCAGCCAAGAGGCGGGTAGGAATCAGCCCCAGCATTTT. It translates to CASSQEAGRNQPQHF.

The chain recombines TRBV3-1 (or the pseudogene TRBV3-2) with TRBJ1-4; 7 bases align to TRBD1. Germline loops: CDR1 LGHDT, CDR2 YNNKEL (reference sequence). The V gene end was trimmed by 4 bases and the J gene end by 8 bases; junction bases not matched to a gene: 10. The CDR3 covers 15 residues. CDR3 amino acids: CASSRRQGGEEKLFF. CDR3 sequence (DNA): TGTGCCAGCAGCCGTCGACAGGGTGGAGAAGAAAAACTGTTTTTT.

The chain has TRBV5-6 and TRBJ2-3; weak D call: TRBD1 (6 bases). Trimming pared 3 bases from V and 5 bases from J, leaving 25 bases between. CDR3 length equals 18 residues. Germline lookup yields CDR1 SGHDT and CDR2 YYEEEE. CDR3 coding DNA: TGTGCCAGCAGCTCCATACAGGGTATCGTCCAGGCGGGAGATACGCAGTATTTT. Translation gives CASSSIQGIVQAGDTQYF.

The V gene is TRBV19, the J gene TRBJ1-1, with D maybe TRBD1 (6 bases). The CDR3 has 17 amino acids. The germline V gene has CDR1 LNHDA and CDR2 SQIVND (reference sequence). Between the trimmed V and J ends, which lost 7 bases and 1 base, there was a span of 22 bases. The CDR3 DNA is TGTGCCAGTATTTCCATAGGGGGGGCAGAAAAGAACACTGAAGCTTTCTTT. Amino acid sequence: CASISIGGAEKNTEAFF.

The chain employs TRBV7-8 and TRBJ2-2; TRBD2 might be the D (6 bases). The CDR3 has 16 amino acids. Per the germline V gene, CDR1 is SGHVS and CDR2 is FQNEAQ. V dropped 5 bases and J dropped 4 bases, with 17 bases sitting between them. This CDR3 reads CASSLFRTKSTGELFF. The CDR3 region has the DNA TGTGCCAGCAGCCTCTTCCGGACTAAGTCCACCGGGGAGCTGTTTTTT.

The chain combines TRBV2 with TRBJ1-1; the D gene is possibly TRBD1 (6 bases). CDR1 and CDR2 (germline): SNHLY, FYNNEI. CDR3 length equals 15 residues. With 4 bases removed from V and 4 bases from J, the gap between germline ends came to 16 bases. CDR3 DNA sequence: TGTGCCAGCAGTGCGTTTGGGGGCTTGAGCACTGAAGCTTTCTTT. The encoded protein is CASSAFGGLSTEAFF. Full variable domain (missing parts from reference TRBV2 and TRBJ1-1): EPEVTQTPSHQVTQMGQEVILRCVPISNHLYFYWYRQILGQKVEFLVSFYNNEISEKSEIFDDQFSVERPDGSNFTLKIRSTKLEDSAMYFCASSAFGGLSTEAFFGQGTRLTVV.

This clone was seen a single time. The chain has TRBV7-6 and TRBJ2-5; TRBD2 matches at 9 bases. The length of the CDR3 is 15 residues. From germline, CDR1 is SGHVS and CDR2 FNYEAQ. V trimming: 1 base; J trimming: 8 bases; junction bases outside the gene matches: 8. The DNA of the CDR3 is TGTGCCAGCAGCTTAGGACGGGCGGGGGGGCCTACCCAGTACTTC. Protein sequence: CASSLGRAGGPTQYF.

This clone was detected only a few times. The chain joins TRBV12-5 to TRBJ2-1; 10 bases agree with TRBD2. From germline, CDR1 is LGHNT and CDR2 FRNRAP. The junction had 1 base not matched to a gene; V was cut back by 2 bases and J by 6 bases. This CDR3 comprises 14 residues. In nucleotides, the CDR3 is TGTGCTAGTGGTTTGAGCGGGGGGGCCAATGAGCAGTTCTTC. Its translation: CASGLSGGANEQFF.